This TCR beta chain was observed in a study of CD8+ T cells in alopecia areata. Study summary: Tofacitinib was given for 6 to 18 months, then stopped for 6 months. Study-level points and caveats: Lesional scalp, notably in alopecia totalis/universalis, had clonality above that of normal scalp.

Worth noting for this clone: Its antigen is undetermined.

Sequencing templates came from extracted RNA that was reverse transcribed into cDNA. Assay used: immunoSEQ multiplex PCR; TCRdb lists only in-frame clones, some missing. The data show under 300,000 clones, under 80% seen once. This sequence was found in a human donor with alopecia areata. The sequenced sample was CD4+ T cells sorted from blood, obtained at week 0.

DNA for the CDR3: TGTGCCAGCGGGGGCAGGGTCAATTCACCCCTCCACTTT. Its translation is CASGGRVNSPLHF. V usage is TRBV27 and J usage is TRBJ1-6; D perhaps matches TRBD1 (6 bases). The CDR3 covers 13 residues. Germline-derived CDR1 and CDR2 are MNHEY and SMNVEV (reference sequence). The ends were cut back, 8 bases at V and 7 bases at J, with 12 bases in the middle.